The present T cell receptor beta chain was sequenced within a study of blood T cells in healthy people across ages. Using a J-beta primer mix together with a sample-barcoded 5' primer, a second PCR was run for 7 to 11 cycles. TCRdb reanalysed the 5' RACE reads using MiXCR and keeps one entry per CDR3 protein. The sample includes roughly 2 million distinct CDR3 sequences, around half of them seen just once. Trimming shortened V by 7 bases and J by 1 base, and 17 bases separated the two germline ends. The length of the CDR3 is 16 residues. This TCR came from a woman aged 40 to 49 in good health. This chain connects TRBV12-3 or TRBV12-4 to TRBJ2-1; D could derive from TRBD1 or TRBD2 (6 bases each). The source material was blood. CDR3 bases: TGTGCCAGCAAAGGAGTTGGGGGGCAGTCCTACAATGAGCAGTTCTTC. The encoded protein is CASKGVGGQSYNEQFF.